This is a list of T cell receptor beta chains from one sample in a study of CD8 T cells in Susac syndrome. MiXCR was run by TCRdb on the immunoSEQ multiplex PCR reads, yielding one entry per CDR3 protein. The data show about 200,000 distinct CDR3 sequences, roughly 96% seen once. The sample consisted of CD4+ T cells from PBMCs. The receptor source for this set is a human donor with multiple sclerosis. Both conserved end residues are part of each CDR3. D genes are given only for firm matches. Size values are once, few and many counts, or a class for expanded clones, and some rows have none.

CDR3nt: TGCAGTGCTAGAGAGGGTTCGAGGGACAGTTCCTACGAGCAGTACTTC
CDR3aa: CSAREGSRDSSYEQYF
d_gene: TRBD1
v_gene: TRBV20-1
j_gene: TRBJ2-7
abundance: once

CDR3nt: TGTGCCACCAGTGATCCCCCCGGACTAGCGGATATCACAGATACGCAGTATTTT
CDR3aa: CATSDPPGLADITDTQYF
d_gene: TRBD2
v_gene: TRBV24-1
j_gene: TRBJ2-3
abundance: NA

CDR3nt: TGCAGCGTTGTGGACAGGGGCTATGGCTACACCTTC
CDR3aa: CSVVDRGYGYTF
d_gene: TRBD1
v_gene: TRBV29-1
j_gene: TRBJ1-2
abundance: NA

CDR3nt: TGCGCCAGCAGCCAAGGGGGCGCCTACAATGAGCAGTTCTTC
CDR3aa: CASSQGGAYNEQFF
d_gene: TRBD1
v_gene: TRBV5-1
j_gene: TRBJ2-1
abundance: NA

CDR3nt: TGCAGTGCTAGTGTTGCACGCGTTCGTGGAGATACGCAGTATTTT
CDR3aa: CSASVARVRGDTQYF
d_gene: NA
v_gene: TRBV20-1
j_gene: TRBJ2-3
abundance: NA

CDR3nt: TGTGCCAGCACCCCCAGGGGGAGCTCCTACGAGCAGTACTTC
CDR3aa: CASTPRGSSYEQYF
d_gene: TRBD1
v_gene: TRBV3-1
j_gene: TRBJ2-7
abundance: once

CDR3nt: TGTGCCAGCAGCCAAGATGTTTTTGGCCAGCCCCAGCATTTT
CDR3aa: CASSQDVFGQPQHF
d_gene: NA
v_gene: TRBV3-1
j_gene: TRBJ1-5
abundance: NA

CDR3nt: TGTGCCAGCAGCCTCCAATTTGGACAGGGGGCGCTTTACGAGCAGTACTTC
CDR3aa: CASSLQFGQGALYEQYF
d_gene: TRBD1
v_gene: TRBV3-1
j_gene: TRBJ2-7
abundance: NA

CDR3nt: TGTGCCACCAGCAGTCCCGGGACTAGCGGGTCCTACGAGCAGTACTTC
CDR3aa: CATSSPGTSGSYEQYF
d_gene: TRBD2
v_gene: TRBV15
j_gene: TRBJ2-7
abundance: NA

CDR3nt: TGCGCCAGCAGCCAGAACCGGGACAGGACCTACAATGAGCAGTTCTTC
CDR3aa: CASSQNRDRTYNEQFF
d_gene: TRBD1
v_gene: TRBV4-1
j_gene: TRBJ2-1
abundance: NA

CDR3nt: TGTGCCAGCAGCTCCTCGGAAGGGCGCATGGCTTTCTTT
CDR3aa: CASSSSEGRMAFF
d_gene: NA
v_gene: TRBV7-2
j_gene: TRBJ1-1
abundance: NA

CDR3nt: TGCAGTGCTAGAGGGGACAAAGCGGGAGAGGGCGATGAGCAGTTCTTC
CDR3aa: CSARGDKAGEGDEQFF
d_gene: TRBD2
v_gene: TRBV20-1
j_gene: TRBJ2-1
abundance: NA

CDR3nt: TGCAGCGTTGGTCGGAATGGAGAGACCCAGTACTTC
CDR3aa: CSVGRNGETQYF
d_gene: NA
v_gene: TRBV29-1
j_gene: TRBJ2-5
abundance: NA

CDR3nt: TGTGCCAGCAGGCCCGCCTTGGGGCAGGCGTACACTGAAGCTTTCTTT
CDR3aa: CASRPALGQAYTEAFF
d_gene: NA
v_gene: TRBV12-3/TRBV12-4
j_gene: TRBJ1-1
abundance: NA

CDR3nt: TGTGCCAGCAGTTTAGCCAGGGGGATCCAAGAGACCCAGTACTTC
CDR3aa: CASSLARGIQETQYF
d_gene: TRBD1
v_gene: TRBV12-3/TRBV12-4
j_gene: TRBJ2-5
abundance: NA

CDR3nt: TGTGCCAGCAGTGGACTAGCCGATAACTACGAGCAGTACTTC
CDR3aa: CASSGLADNYEQYF
d_gene: TRBD2
v_gene: TRBV12-3/TRBV12-4
j_gene: TRBJ2-7
abundance: NA

CDR3nt: TGCAGTGCTAGAGATGGGACCACCCTTGAACAGTTCTTC
CDR3aa: CSARDGTTLEQFF
d_gene: NA
v_gene: TRBV20-1
j_gene: TRBJ2-1
abundance: NA

CDR3nt: TGTGCCAGCATCGGGAACGGGAACACTGAAGCTTTCTTT
CDR3aa: CASIGNGNTEAFF
d_gene: NA
v_gene: TRBV7-9
j_gene: TRBJ1-1
abundance: NA

CDR3nt: TGCAGTGCTAGAGATCTCCGCGCGGGACCACTCATCTACGAGCAGTACTTC
CDR3aa: CSARDLRAGPLIYEQYF
d_gene: NA
v_gene: TRBV20-1
j_gene: TRBJ2-7
abundance: NA

CDR3nt: TGTGCCAGCTCACCGCAGGGCAGCCCGATCTATGGCTACACCTTC
CDR3aa: CASSPQGSPIYGYTF
d_gene: NA
v_gene: TRBV18
j_gene: TRBJ1-2
abundance: NA

CDR3nt: TGTGCCTGGAGTATTTTTGACCAAGAGACCCAGTACTTC
CDR3aa: CAWSIFDQETQYF
d_gene: NA
v_gene: TRBV30
j_gene: TRBJ2-5
abundance: NA

CDR3nt: TGTGCCAGCAGTTACTCTCGACGGGGAGCTGGGGCCAACGTCCTGACTTTC
CDR3aa: CASSYSRRGAGANVLTF
d_gene: NA
v_gene: TRBV6-2/TRBV6-3
j_gene: TRBJ2-6
abundance: NA

CDR3nt: TGCAGTGCTAGAGAGGAGCGGGAGGGCCGGGGAGAGACCCAGTACTTC
CDR3aa: CSAREEREGRGETQYF
d_gene: TRBD2
v_gene: TRBV20-1
j_gene: TRBJ2-5
abundance: NA

CDR3nt: TGTGCCACCAGCAGAGGGAAGGGACTAGCGGGAGAGAACGAGCAGTACTTC
CDR3aa: CATSRGKGLAGENEQYF
d_gene: TRBD2
v_gene: TRBV15
j_gene: TRBJ2-7
abundance: NA

CDR3nt: TGCAGCGTTGCACTAGCGGGGAAAGGGGCTAGCACAGATACGCAGTATTTT
CDR3aa: CSVALAGKGASTDTQYF
d_gene: TRBD2
v_gene: TRBV29-1
j_gene: TRBJ2-3
abundance: NA

CDR3nt: TGTGCCTGGAGTGCGCGGCTTAGCAATCAGCCCCAGCATTTT
CDR3aa: CAWSARLSNQPQHF
d_gene: NA
v_gene: TRBV30
j_gene: TRBJ1-5
abundance: NA

CDR3nt: TGTGCCAGCAGCGTGGGACCGGGACAGGGGAAAAACATTCAGTACTTC
CDR3aa: CASSVGPGQGKNIQYF
d_gene: TRBD1
v_gene: TRBV7-9
j_gene: TRBJ2-4
abundance: NA

CDR3nt: TGTGCCAGTAGTCAGAGGACTGAAGCTTTCTTT
CDR3aa: CASSQRTEAFF
d_gene: NA
v_gene: TRBV19
j_gene: TRBJ1-1
abundance: NA

CDR3nt: TGTGCCTGGAGTGTACGGACCCTCAGGGATCAGCCCCAGCATTTT
CDR3aa: CAWSVRTLRDQPQHF
d_gene: NA
v_gene: TRBV30
j_gene: TRBJ1-5
abundance: NA

CDR3nt: TGTGCCAGCAGCCCCAAATCGGCCCTGAGCTCCTACAATGAGCAGTTCTTC
CDR3aa: CASSPKSALSSYNEQFF
d_gene: NA
v_gene: TRBV11-1
j_gene: TRBJ2-1
abundance: NA

CDR3nt: TGTGCCAGCACCCCTCCCTTGGGGGAGACCCAGTACTTC
CDR3aa: CASTPPLGETQYF
d_gene: NA
v_gene: TRBV6-5
j_gene: TRBJ2-5
abundance: NA

CDR3nt: TGTGCCAGCAGACACGGACAGGGGGCGCGGTACGAGCAGTACTTC
CDR3aa: CASRHGQGARYEQYF
d_gene: TRBD1
v_gene: TRBV6-2/TRBV6-3
j_gene: TRBJ2-7
abundance: NA

CDR3nt: TGTGCCAGCAGCACCCCACTGGAGTGGCGGGGGGGCAATGAGCAGTTCTTC
CDR3aa: CASSTPLEWRGGNEQFF
d_gene: TRBD2
v_gene: TRBV7-3
j_gene: TRBJ2-1
abundance: once

CDR3nt: TGTGCCAGCAGCTTCGGACAGGGGAGAGAAAAACTGTTTTTT
CDR3aa: CASSFGQGREKLFF
d_gene: TRBD1
v_gene: TRBV7-9
j_gene: TRBJ1-4
abundance: NA

CDR3nt: TGTGCCAGCAGCTTAACCGACTACCGAACGCAGTATTTT
CDR3aa: CASSLTDYRTQYF
d_gene: NA
v_gene: TRBV7-3
j_gene: TRBJ2-3
abundance: NA

CDR3nt: TGTGCCAGCGTCCTCGGACTAGTCAATGAGCAGTTCTTC
CDR3aa: CASVLGLVNEQFF
d_gene: TRBD2
v_gene: TRBV2
j_gene: TRBJ2-1
abundance: NA

CDR3nt: TGTGCCAGTAGTACTTACAATGAGCAGTTCTTC
CDR3aa: CASSTYNEQFF
d_gene: NA
v_gene: TRBV19
j_gene: TRBJ2-1
abundance: NA

CDR3nt: TGCAGCTCCTCCCTCAACAATGAGCAGTTCTTC
CDR3aa: CSSSLNNEQFF
d_gene: NA
v_gene: TRBV29-1
j_gene: TRBJ2-1
abundance: NA

CDR3nt: TGCGCCAGCAGCTCTACTACAGGGGCAGGGTCCGGCTACACCTTC
CDR3aa: CASSSTTGAGSGYTF
d_gene: TRBD1
v_gene: TRBV5-1
j_gene: TRBJ1-2
abundance: NA

CDR3nt: TGCAGCGTTAAGTACAGCCTCGCCTACGAGCAGTACTTC
CDR3aa: CSVKYSLAYEQYF
d_gene: NA
v_gene: TRBV29-1
j_gene: TRBJ2-7
abundance: NA

CDR3nt: TGTGCCAGTAGCACCCCGGGTACAGGCACAGATACGCAGTATTTT
CDR3aa: CASSTPGTGTDTQYF
d_gene: NA
v_gene: TRBV19
j_gene: TRBJ2-3
abundance: once

CDR3nt: TGTGCCAGCAGCTTACGGAGCGGCTCCTACGAGCAGTACTTC
CDR3aa: CASSLRSGSYEQYF
d_gene: NA
v_gene: TRBV11-3
j_gene: TRBJ2-7
abundance: NA

CDR3nt: TGTGCCAGCAGTATCCTAGCGCCCCAAGAGACCCAGTACTTC
CDR3aa: CASSILAPQETQYF
d_gene: NA
v_gene: TRBV6-2/TRBV6-3
j_gene: TRBJ2-5
abundance: NA

CDR3nt: TGTGCCAGCAGTTGGTACGAGCAGTACTTC
CDR3aa: CASSWYEQYF
d_gene: NA
v_gene: TRBV27
j_gene: TRBJ2-7
abundance: NA

CDR3nt: TGTGCCTGGAGTACAAGTCGGGGGGCTGGCACTGAAGCTTTCTTT
CDR3aa: CAWSTSRGAGTEAFF
d_gene: NA
v_gene: TRBV30
j_gene: TRBJ1-1
abundance: NA

CDR3nt: TGTGCCAGCAGCATCCCACCAGCTACGCAGTATTTT
CDR3aa: CASSIPPATQYF
d_gene: NA
v_gene: TRBV7-9
j_gene: TRBJ2-3
abundance: NA

CDR3nt: TGTGCCAGCTCACCTCCCGGGACTAGCTACGAGCAGTACTTC
CDR3aa: CASSPPGTSYEQYF
d_gene: TRBD2
v_gene: TRBV18
j_gene: TRBJ2-7
abundance: NA

CDR3nt: TGTGCCAGCAGCCAAGTAGTAGCGGGGAACTCCTACAATGAGCAGTTCTTC
CDR3aa: CASSQVVAGNSYNEQFF
d_gene: TRBD2
v_gene: TRBV3-1
j_gene: TRBJ2-1
abundance: NA

CDR3nt: TGTGTCTTGGGACAATCAGATGACACTGAAGCTTTCTTT
CDR3aa: CVLGQSDDTEAFF
d_gene: NA
v_gene: TRBV30
j_gene: TRBJ1-1
abundance: few

CDR3nt: TGTGCCAGCACATTTGAGGGGGGTACGCAGTATTTT
CDR3aa: CASTFEGGTQYF
d_gene: NA
v_gene: TRBV12-3/TRBV12-4
j_gene: TRBJ2-3
abundance: NA

CDR3nt: TGTGCCAGCAGCTTCCGGGACGGACCCTTTAACTATGGCTACACCTTC
CDR3aa: CASSFRDGPFNYGYTF
d_gene: NA
v_gene: TRBV11-2
j_gene: TRBJ1-2
abundance: NA